This is a list of T cell receptor beta chains from one sample in a study of OX40 agonist ivuxolimab in advanced cancers. Using immunoSEQ multiplex PCR, the repertoire was profiled, and TCRdb retains in-frame clones only, with some absent. The table includes around 58,000 clones, about 83% detected once. The sequencing used CD4+ or CD8+ T cells sorted from blood, collected in a trial of the OX40 agonist ivuxolimab. These receptors came from an adult with an advanced solid tumor such as melanoma, head and neck, liver or kidney cancer. The CDR3 runs from the conserved cysteine through the conserved F or W. The D gene is left open where the match is weak. Some rows have no size entry. The others give once, few or many, or a class for an expanded clone.

cdr3_nt	cdr3_aa	d_call	clone_size	j_call	cdr3_length	v_call
TGTGCCAGCAGCGTATACGGGAGGGATGGCTACACCTTC	CASSVYGRDGYTF	-	-	TRBJ1-2	13	TRBV9
TGTGCCAGCAGCTCTCCCCACGCCCCACTCTACGAGCAGTACTTC	CASSSPHAPLYEQYF	-	-	TRBJ2-7	15	TRBV21-1
TGCGCCAGCAGTCAATCCCTACCCCGGGACATAAGTACCGAGCAGTACTTC	CASSQSLPRDISTEQYF	-	-	TRBJ2-7	17	TRBV23-1
TGTGCCATCAATTCTCTAGCGGGGGGAAGCAATGAGCAGTTCTTC	CAINSLAGGSNEQFF	TRBD2	-	TRBJ2-1	15	TRBV10-3
TGCGCCAGCAGCTTGGGACAGGGGGCAGATACGCAGTATTTT	CASSLGQGADTQYF	TRBD1	-	TRBJ2-3	14	TRBV5-1
TGCGCCAGCAGTGAGCCCCGCCACCTCAAGACTGAAGCTTTCTTT	CASSEPRHLKTEAFF	-	-	TRBJ1-1	15	TRBV10-2
TGTGCCAGCTCACCGGGGGGTTGGGGGAGCAATCAGCCCCAGCATTTT	CASSPGGWGSNQPQHF	-	-	TRBJ1-5	16	TRBV18
TGTGCCAGTAGTATAATTGGGAGTTGGGGGGAGGGTAGCTCCTACAATGAGCAGTTCTTC	CASSIIGSWGEGSSYNEQFF	TRBD2	-	TRBJ2-1	20	TRBV19
TGTGCCAGCAGTCTAAGACCAGATACGCAGTATTTT	CASSLRPDTQYF	-	-	TRBJ2-3	12	TRBV6-1
TGTGCCAGCAGACCCGGACGTCCTGAAGGGAACACTGAAGCTTTCTTT	CASRPGRPEGNTEAFF	-	-	TRBJ1-1	16	TRBV5-4
TGTGCCAGCTCGGGGGGAACTAATGAAAAACTGTTTTTT	CASSGGTNEKLFF	-	-	TRBJ1-4	13	TRBV7-6
TGTGCCTGTTTGACAGCCCAGGGAGGGCACGACACTGAAGCTTTCTTT	CACLTAQGGHDTEAFF	-	-	TRBJ1-1	16	TRBV28
TGTGCCAGCAGCTTAGAGGCCGAGTACGAGCAGTACTTC	CASSLEAEYEQYF	-	-	TRBJ2-7	13	TRBV7-2
TGTGCCAGCAGTGAACAGACAGAAGATACGCAGTATTTT	CASSEQTEDTQYF	-	-	TRBJ2-3	13	TRBV6-1
TGTGCCAGCAGCCCGGATGGGTCAGGATATAATTCACCCCTCCACTTT	CASSPDGSGYNSPLHF	-	-	TRBJ1-6	16	TRBV5-8
TGTGCCAGTAGTATGGGGGCATTATACACCTTC	CASSMGALYTF	-	-	TRBJ1-2	11	TRBV19
TGTGCCAGCGGGGACTATCAGGGCGAGCAGTACTTC	CASGDYQGEQYF	TRBD2	once	TRBJ2-7	12	TRBV7-9
TGCAGCGTTTCAGGGGGTCTCCCCTACGAGCAGTACTTC	CSVSGGLPYEQYF	TRBD1	-	TRBJ2-7	13	TRBV29-1
TGCGCCAGCAGTGTTACTAGCACATACCCCACAGATACGCAGTATTTT	CASSVTSTYPTDTQYF	-	-	TRBJ2-3	16	TRBV10-2
TGTGCCAGTACCATTGGACAGCCCGCGTCTGGCTACACCTTC	CASTIGQPASGYTF	-	-	TRBJ1-2	14	TRBV19